Each of the 15 T cell receptor beta chains below was sequenced from the same sample in a study of blood T cell repertoires in COVID-19. Measured with immunoSEQ multiplex PCR; TCRdb has only the in-frame clones, and not every one. The sample includes 65,000 to 75,000 clones, around 90% of them seen just once. The specimen was peripheral blood. The receptor source for this set is a man between 50 and 59 years old with acute or convalescent COVID-19.

The V and J genes are TRBV2 and TRBJ2-6; 7 bases line up with TRBD1. CDR1 is SNHLY and CDR2 is FYNNEI in the germline V gene. CDR3 length: 15 amino acids. V was clipped by 7 bases and J by 0 bases; unmatched bases: 3. The CDR3 coding sequence is TGTGCCAGCATGGGACAGTACTCTGGGGCCAACGTCCTGACTTTC. This sequence encodes CASMGQYSGANVLTF.

The V call is TRBV18, the J call TRBJ1-5, with a tentative D call TRBD1 (5 bases). The CDR3 extends over 18 amino acids. Germline V gives CDR1 KGHSH, CDR2 LQKENI. Trimming removed 4 bases from V and 2 bases from J, with 21 bases in between. This CDR3 reads CASSQDAAGRGGNQPQHF. The CDR3 DNA is TGTGCCAGCTCACAGGATGCCGCGGGGCGCGGTGGCAATCAGCCCCAGCATTTT.

The chain has TRBV2 and TRBJ1-2; 12 bases align to TRBD1. Per germline, CDR1 SNHLY and CDR2 FYNNEI. The CDR3 covers 15 residues. Germline trimming cut 5 bases from V and 3 bases from J; bases unmatched to any gene: 4. CDR3 DNA sequence: TGTGCCAGCAGTACCGGGACAGGGGGCGACTATGGCTACACCTTC. It specifies CASSTGTGGDYGYTF.

The V and J genes are TRBV29-1 and TRBJ1-1; D is unclear. The length of the CDR3 is 10 residues. Germline loops: CDR1 SQVTM, CDR2 ANQGSEA. This chain's CDR3 is CSDGGAEAFF. In nucleotides, the CDR3 is TGCAGTGACGGAGGAGCTGAAGCTTTCTTT.

The gene calls are TRBV12-3 or TRBV12-4 and TRBJ1-2, with a tentative D call TRBD1 (6 bases). Trimming shortened V by 2 bases and J by 9 bases, and 13 bases separated the two germline ends. The CDR3 contains 13 residues. CDR3 in amino acids: CASSLFGTIRYTF. The DNA of the CDR3 is TGTGCCAGCAGTTTATTCGGGACAATTCGCTACACCTTC.

This rearrangement joins TRBV19 to TRBJ1-5; 8 bases match TRBD1. Germline-derived CDR1 and CDR2 are LNHDA and SQIVND (reference sequence). The J segment lost 9 bases and the V segment lost 3 bases, leaving 7 bases of the junction unmatched. The CDR3 is 14 residues long. The CDR3 nucleotides read TGTGCCAGTAGTATTTTGACAGGGGAGAGGCCCCAGCATTTT. Its translation: CASSILTGERPQHF.

The chain couples TRBV4-1 to TRBJ1-6; TRBD1 matches at 8 bases. The J segment lost 8 bases and the V segment lost 2 bases, leaving 8 bases of the junction unmatched. Germline loops: CDR1 MGHRA, CDR2 YSYEKL. The CDR3 spans 16 residues. The CDR3 region is CASSQSLQGGYSPLHF. The CDR3 DNA sequence: TGCGCCAGCAGCCAAAGCTTACAGGGGGGATATTCACCCCTCCACTTT.

The chain employs TRBV4-1 and TRBJ1-5, with D perhaps matching TRBD1 (6 bases). The CDR3 has 15 residues. Germline CDR1 and CDR2: MGHRA and YSYEKL. The V and J ends lost 2 bases and 6 bases respectively, with 14 bases between them. The CDR3 DNA reads as TGCGCCAGCAGCCAACACACAGGGACGGGTCAGCCCCAGCATTTT. It is translated as CASSQHTGTGQPQHF.

CDR3 DNA sequence: TGTGCCAGCAAAGGGGTCGATTCCTACGAGCAGTACGTC. Amino acid sequence: CASKGVDSYEQYV. The gene calls are TRBV28 and TRBJ2-7, with D possibly matching TRBD1 (5 bases). This CDR3 is 13 amino acids long. Germline lookup yields CDR1 MDHEN and CDR2 SYDVKM. V was pared by 7 bases and J by 1 base, with 11 bases between.

As regards this clone: Additional DNA sequences in this sample encode the identical CDR3. This rearrangement joins TRBV6-5 to TRBJ1-6; D possibly corresponds to TRBD1 (5 bases). The germline CDR1 and CDR2 sequences are MNHEY and SVGAGI. The CDR3 covers 15 residues. The ends were cut back, 0 bases at V and 9 bases at J, with 12 bases in the middle. CDR3 in amino acids: CASSYSNQGRSPLHF. The CDR3 nucleotides read TGTGCCAGCAGTTACTCGAACCAGGGTCGTTCACCCCTCCACTTT.

This rearrangement joins TRBV7-9 to TRBJ2-7, with a possible D match to TRBD2 (5 bases). The CDR3 length is 13 residues. V lost 3 bases, J lost 2 bases, and 8 bases lay in between. CDR1 is SEHNR, CDR2 FQNEAQ, per germline (reference sequence). The CDR3: CASSFRGPYEQYF. DNA for the CDR3: TGTGCCAGCAGCTTCCGGGGTCCCTACGAGCAGTACTTC.

The chain is built from TRBV18 and TRBJ2-2; TRBD1 is a possible D gene (5 bases). Trimming removed 2 bases at V and 4 bases at J, with 17 bases between. This CDR3 has 17 residues. Germline CDR1 reads KGHSH; CDR2 reads LQKENI. The CDR3: CASSPMAGLMGTGELFF. The CDR3 DNA follows: TGTGCCAGCTCACCAATGGCAGGGCTCATGGGCACCGGGGAGCTGTTTTTT.

The chain has TRBV2 and TRBJ2-2, with TRBD2 matching over 9 bases. Losses at the gene ends were 7 bases for V and 4 bases for J; bases not matched to a gene: 7. In germline, CDR1 is SNHLY, CDR2 FYNNEI. The CDR3 is 15 residues long. This CDR3 reads CASKASTSGTGELFF. The DNA of the CDR3 is TGTGCCAGCAAGGCCTCGACTAGCGGCACCGGGGAGCTGTTTTTT.

This rearrangement joins TRBV28 to TRBJ2-1; TRBD2 agrees at 10 bases. This CDR3 is 15 amino acids long. Per the germline V gene, CDR1 is MDHEN and CDR2 is SYDVKM. The V gene end was trimmed by 4 bases and the J gene end by 5 bases; junction bases not matched to a gene: 5. The CDR3 region is CASSYLAGDHNEQFF. CDR3 bases: TGTGCCAGCAGTTATCTAGCGGGGGACCACAATGAGCAGTTCTTC.

The rearrangement links TRBV9 to TRBJ2-1; D remains ambiguous. CDR1 is SGDLS and CDR2 is YYNGEE in the germline V gene. Trimming shortened V by 2 bases and J by 5 bases, and 5 bases separated the two germline ends. CDR3 length: 12 residues. As DNA, the CDR3 is TGTGCCAGCAGCGTTCGAGACAATGAGCAGTTCTTC. It yields the protein CASSVRDNEQFF. The variable domain in full, with the rest retrieved from reference TRBV9 and TRBJ2-1, is DSGVTQTPKHLITATGQRVTLRCSPRSGDLSVYWYQQSLDQGLQFLIQYYNGEERAKGNILERFSAQQFPDLHSELNLSSLELGDSALYFCASSVRDNEQFFGPGTRLTVL.